Below, 14 T cell receptor beta chains from the same sample are listed, as sequenced in a study of blood T cell repertoires in COVID-19. The table came from immunoSEQ multiplex PCR; TCRdb's copy has only in-frame clones and leaves some out. The table shows about 74,000 clones, with approximately 84% occurring only once. The sample was peripheral blood. Source of these receptors: a man between 70 and 80 years old with acute or convalescent COVID-19.

The chain employs TRBV18 and TRBJ2-1; 12 bases line up with TRBD2. The CDR3 is made up of 17 amino acids. Germline values: CDR1 KGHSH, CDR2 LQKENI. Losses at the gene ends were 1 base for V and 8 bases for J; bases not matched to a gene: 9. This CDR3 is CASSPRNRLAGADEQFF. The CDR3 DNA is TGTGCCAGCTCACCACGCAACAGACTAGCGGGAGCAGATGAGCAGTTCTTC.

J is TRBJ2-7 and V is TRBV7-3, with 12 positions matching TRBD1. Germline lookup yields CDR1 SGHTA and CDR2 FQGTGA. This CDR3 is built from 14 residues. J was trimmed by 6 bases and V by 5 bases; bases with no gene match: 5. The CDR3 DNA sequence: TGTGCCAGCAGCCCCGGGACAGGGGGCGTCGAGCAGTACTTC. Translated, it gives CASSPGTGGVEQYF.

The chain uses TRBV20-1 and TRBJ1-3; a weak D match, TRBD1 (5 bases). Germline CDR1 is DFQATT and CDR2 is SNEGSKA (reference sequence). The CDR3 extends over 16 amino acids. The germline V and J ends were trimmed by 3 bases and 5 bases, with 20 bases remaining between them. The CDR3 here is CSASSGRALQRNTIYF. The CDR3 DNA is TGCAGTGCTAGTTCCGGCAGGGCGCTGCAGCGAAACACCATATATTTT.

This chain connects TRBV6-2 or TRBV6-3 to TRBJ1-1; D is unclear. Germline CDR1 and CDR2: MNHEY and SVGEGT. Trimming pared 2 bases from V and 4 bases from J, leaving 8 bases between. CDR3 length: 13 amino acids. The DNA of the CDR3 is TGTGCCAGCAGTTACACAGAGGGCACTGAAGCTTTCTTT. As protein: CASSYTEGTEAFF.

This clone was picked up a small number of times. The V and J genes are TRBV4-1 and TRBJ2-7; D is uncertain. CDR3 size: 14 residues. The ends were cut back, 0 bases at V and 2 bases at J, with 8 bases in the middle. Germline V gene lookup returns CDR1 MGHRA and CDR2 YSYEKL. The CDR3 spells CASSQERHTYEQYF. The CDR3 bases are TGCGCCAGCAGCCAAGAGAGGCACACCTACGAGCAGTACTTC.

DNA for the CDR3: TGTGCCAGCAGCTTGCGACAGGGTTTCGCGAACACCGGGGAGCTGTTTTTT. Protein: CASSLRQGFANTGELFF. The V gene is TRBV5-5, the J gene TRBJ2-2; 7 bases are shared with TRBD1. The germline gives CDR1 SGHKS, CDR2 YYEKEE (reference sequence). The CDR3 covers 17 residues. The V segment lost 1 base and the J segment 0 bases; nucleotides outside the gene matches: 6.

J is TRBJ2-5 and V is TRBV2; 13 nucleotides line up with TRBD2. Germline values: CDR1 SNHLY, CDR2 FYNNEI. V trimming: 8 bases; J trimming: 4 bases; junction bases outside the gene matches: 4. The CDR3 extends over 14 amino acids. As DNA, the CDR3 is TGTGCCAGCCGACTAGCGGGAGGTTCAGAGACCCAGTACTTC. It codes for CASRLAGGSETQYF. The complete variable domain, with remaining parts taken from reference TRBV2 and TRBJ2-5, reads EPEVTQTPSHQVTQMGQEVILRCVPISNHLYFYWYRQILGQKVEFLVSFYNNEISEKSEIFDDQFSVERPDGSNFTLKIRSTKLEDSAMYFCASRLAGGSETQYFGPGTRLLVL.

The gene calls are TRBV28 and TRBJ1-2; no clear D. Trimming removed 3 bases from V and 4 bases from J, with 6 bases in between. From germline, CDR1 is MDHEN and CDR2 SYDVKM. The CDR3 runs 12 residues. The CDR3 bases are TGTGCCAGCAGTTTCAACGGCTATGGCTACACCTTC. The encoded protein is CASSFNGYGYTF.

The chain couples TRBV7-3 to TRBJ2-3; maybe TRBD2 (6 bases). CDR1 is SGHTA and CDR2 is FQGTGA in the germline V gene. V shed 0 bases and J shed 1 base, with 14 bases lying between them. The CDR3 runs to 17 residues. The CDR3 coding sequence is TGTGCCAGCAGCTTAACGGGGGACCCTAGCGGCACAGATACGCAGTATTTT. Its protein is CASSLTGDPSGTDTQYF. The full variable domain, in which reference TRBV7-3 and TRBJ2-3 provide the parts outside the CDR3, is GAGVSQTPSNKVTEKGKYVELRCDPISGHTALYWYRQSLGQGPEFLIYFQGTGAADDSGLPNDRFFAVRPEGSVSTLKIQRTERGDSAVYLCASSLTGDPSGTDTQYFGPGTRLTVL.

The V and J genes are TRBV3-1 (or the pseudogene TRBV3-2) and TRBJ1-1; 9 bases fit TRBD1. V lost 4 bases to trimming and J lost 4 bases; unmatched junction nucleotides: 7. This CDR3 has 15 residues. The germline V gene encodes CDR1 LGHDT and CDR2 YNNKEL (reference sequence). This CDR3 is CASSLGDRVGTEAFF. CDR3 DNA: TGTGCCAGCAGCCTAGGGGACAGGGTAGGCACTGAAGCTTTCTTT.

This chain joins TRBV7-9 and TRBJ1-2; TRBD1 aligns across 11 bases. Germline V CDR1 and CDR2: SEHNR, FQNEAQ (reference sequence). V lost 4 bases, J lost 7 bases, and 5 bases stayed unmatched. This CDR3 is built from 14 residues. CDR3 sequence (DNA): TGTGCCAGCAGCTCCGGGACAGGGGGGGGTGGCTACACCTTC. This codes for CASSSGTGGGGYTF.

The chain joins TRBV15 to TRBJ1-5; 8 nucleotides line up with TRBD1. Trimming at V came to 3 bases and at J to 11 bases, leaving 3 bases not matched to a gene. CDR1 LNHNV and CDR2 YYDKDF come from the germline V gene (reference sequence). The CDR3 extends over 12 amino acids. CDR3 protein: CATSRDRASQHF. Here the CDR3 DNA reads TGTGCCACCAGCAGGGACAGGGCATCCCAGCATTTT.

The genes are TRBV4-1 and TRBJ2-1; TRBD2 agrees at 9 bases. Germline CDR1 is MGHRA and CDR2 is YSYEKL. The CDR3 runs to 16 residues. The J segment lost 10 bases and the V segment lost 1 base, leaving 11 bases of the junction unmatched. The CDR3 DNA follows: TGCGCCAGCAGCCAAGTACCGCGGGAGGGCTTTCGGGAGCAGTTCTTC. Its translation: CASSQVPREGFREQFF.

The chain combines TRBV6-5 with TRBJ1-4; D gene ambiguous. The V and J ends lost 6 bases and 4 bases respectively, with 9 bases between them. CDR3 length: 13 residues. Germline values: CDR1 MNHEY, CDR2 SVGAGI. The CDR3 bases are TGTGCCAGCAGACGGTTTAATAATGAAAAACTGTTTTTT. Protein sequence: CASRRFNNEKLFF.